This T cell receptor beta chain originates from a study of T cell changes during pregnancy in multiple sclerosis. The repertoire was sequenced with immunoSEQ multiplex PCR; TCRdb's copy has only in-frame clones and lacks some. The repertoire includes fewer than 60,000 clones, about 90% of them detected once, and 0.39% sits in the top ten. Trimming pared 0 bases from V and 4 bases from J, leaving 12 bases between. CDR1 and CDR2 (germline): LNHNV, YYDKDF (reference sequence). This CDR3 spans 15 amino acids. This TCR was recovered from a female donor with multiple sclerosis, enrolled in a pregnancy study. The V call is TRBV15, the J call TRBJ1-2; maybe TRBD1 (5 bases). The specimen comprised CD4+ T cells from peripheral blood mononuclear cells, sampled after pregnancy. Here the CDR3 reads CATSRDLGQGYGYTF. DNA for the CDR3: TGTGCCACCAGCAGAGATTTGGGGCAGGGCTATGGCTACACCTTC.